This T cell receptor (beta chain) was observed in a study of T cells in Graves' hyperthyroidism and ophthalmopathy. Trimming left V 8 bases short and J 1 base short, with 11 bases between. The CDR3 covers 12 residues. Germline V lookup: CDR1 GTSNPN, CDR2 SVGIG (reference sequence). It was RNA transcripts that yielded the amplified TCR beta CDR3 regions. TCR CDR3 regions were first amplified by RT-PCR with HTBI primers. TCRdb analysed the multiplex PCR reads with MiXCR anew, one entry per CDR3 protein. Of hundreds of thousands of distinct CDR3 sequences listed, roughly 15% are singletons. This clonotype was counted at least ten times.

The chain carries TRBV30 and TRBJ1-1, with D maybe TRBD1 (5 bases). The source of this sequence is a young woman with Graves' hyperthyroidism. The sequenced material came from blood. This CDR3 is CAQGDSNTEAFF. DNA of the CDR3: TGTGCCCAAGGGGATTCGAACACTGAAGCTTTCTTT.